Sequencing of this TCR beta chain was carried out in a study of blood T cell repertoires in COVID-19. Methods used by the authors: Amplified reference gene primers provided the basis for estimating nucleated cell counts. Assay used: immunoSEQ multiplex PCR; TCRdb lists only in-frame clones, some missing. V, J and clone size reflect that table, while D and trimming were determined from the DNA. The sample records approximately 250,000 clones, around 89% being singletons. There are 14 residues in the CDR3. CDR1 is SGHDT, CDR2 YYEEEE, per germline. Germline trimming cut 5 bases from V and 8 bases from J; bases unmatched to any gene: 11.

This TCR came from a woman in her forties with acute COVID-19. The rearrangement links TRBV5-6 to TRBJ1-2; 8 bases are shared with TRBD1. The sequenced material came from PBMCs or T cells enriched from blood (not recorded which). Here the CDR3 reads CASRHYGQGHGYTF. The CDR3 region has the DNA TGTGCCAGCAGGCACTACGGACAGGGCCACGGCTACACCTTC.